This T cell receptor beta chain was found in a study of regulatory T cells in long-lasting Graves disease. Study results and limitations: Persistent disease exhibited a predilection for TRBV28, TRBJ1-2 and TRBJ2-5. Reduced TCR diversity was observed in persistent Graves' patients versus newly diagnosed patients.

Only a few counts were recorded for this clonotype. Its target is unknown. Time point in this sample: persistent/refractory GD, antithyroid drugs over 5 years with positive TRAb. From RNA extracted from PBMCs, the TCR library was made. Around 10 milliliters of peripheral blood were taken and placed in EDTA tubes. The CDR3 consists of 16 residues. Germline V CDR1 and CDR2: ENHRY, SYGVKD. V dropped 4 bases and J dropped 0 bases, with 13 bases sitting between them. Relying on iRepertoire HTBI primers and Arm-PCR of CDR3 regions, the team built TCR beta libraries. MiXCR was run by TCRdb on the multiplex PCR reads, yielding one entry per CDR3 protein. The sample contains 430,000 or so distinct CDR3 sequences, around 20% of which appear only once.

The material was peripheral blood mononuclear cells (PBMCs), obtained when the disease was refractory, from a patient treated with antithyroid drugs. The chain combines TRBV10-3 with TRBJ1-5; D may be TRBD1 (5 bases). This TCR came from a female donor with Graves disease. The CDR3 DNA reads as TGTGCCATCAGTGGGGGGGAAGGGAATAGCAATCAGCCCCAGCATTTT. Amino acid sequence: CAISGGEGNSNQPQHF.